The rows below give T cell receptor beta chains drawn from one sample of a study of blood T cell repertoires in COVID-19. This table comes from immunoSEQ multiplex PCR, and its TCRdb copy is limited to in-frame clones, with some not included. The table lists 65,000 to 75,000 clones, roughly 70% of them singletons. The material sequenced was peripheral blood. The receptors were gathered from a man aged 65 to 79 with acute or convalescent COVID-19. The CDR3 runs from the conserved cysteine through the conserved F or W. Where a row states a size, it is once, few, many or the class of an expanded clone; other rows omit it.

j_call v_call clone_size cdr3_aa
TRBJ2-1 TRBV20-1 - CSASTQGLAGLAAYNEQFF
TRBJ2-7 TRBV28 once CASSGTSGRGAGQYF
TRBJ2-1 TRBV7-6 - CASSLTGDEQFF
TRBJ2-5 TRBV11-2 - CASSLVGLVAQYF
TRBJ2-1 TRBV3-1/TRBV3-2 - CASSQDRGPYNEQFF
TRBJ1-4 TRBV5-6 once CASSSGGPSQEKLFF
TRBJ1-1 TRBV7-9 - CASSYGGRGTEAFF
TRBJ1-2 TRBV10-3 - CAISETTTGNGYTF
TRBJ1-4 TRBV2 once CASSDQIQNEKLFF
TRBJ1-2 TRBV28 - CASSPSGTGIYGYTF
TRBJ1-2 TRBV11-1 - CASSSPGRADGYTF
TRBJ1-2 TRBV12-2 - CASRLEGQGANYGYTF
TRBJ2-7 TRBV29-1 - CSVEDPPVSYEQYF
TRBJ2-3 TRBV6-1 few CASSAPGLAGGGTDTQYF
TRBJ1-5 TRBV12-3/TRBV12-4 - CASSLAQGQPQHF
TRBJ2-2 TRBV9 - CASSAHSGRVSTGELFF
TRBJ2-2 TRBV7-9 - CAVMTGASGELFF
TRBJ1-6 TRBV12-3/TRBV12-4 - CASGTGVSPLHF
TRBJ2-2 TRBV7-6 few CASSLGNRVAGELFF
TRBJ1-2 TRBV10-3 - CAITTTGGFGYTF
TRBJ1-4 TRBV6-5 - CASRSPSEKLFF
TRBJ1-2 TRBV3-1/TRBV3-2 - CASTRTGGWATF